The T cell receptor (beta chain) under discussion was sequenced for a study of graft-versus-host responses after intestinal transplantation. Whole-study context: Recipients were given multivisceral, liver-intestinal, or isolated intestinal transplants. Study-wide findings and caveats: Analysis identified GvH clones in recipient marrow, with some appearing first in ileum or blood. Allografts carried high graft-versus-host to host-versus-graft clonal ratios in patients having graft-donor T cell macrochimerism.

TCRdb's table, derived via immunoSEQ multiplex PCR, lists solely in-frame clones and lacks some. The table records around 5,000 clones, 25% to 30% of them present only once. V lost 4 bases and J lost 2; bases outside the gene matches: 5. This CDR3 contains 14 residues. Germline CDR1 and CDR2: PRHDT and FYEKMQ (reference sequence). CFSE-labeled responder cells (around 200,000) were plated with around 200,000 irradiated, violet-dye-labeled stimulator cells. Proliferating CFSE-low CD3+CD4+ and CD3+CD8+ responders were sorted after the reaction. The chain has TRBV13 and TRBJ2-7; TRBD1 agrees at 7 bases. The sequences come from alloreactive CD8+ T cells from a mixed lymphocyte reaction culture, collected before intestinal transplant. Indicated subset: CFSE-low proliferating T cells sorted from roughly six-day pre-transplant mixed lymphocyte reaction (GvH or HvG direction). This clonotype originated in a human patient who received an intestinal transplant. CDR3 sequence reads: CASSYSDRAYEQYF. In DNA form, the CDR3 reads TGTGCCAGCAGCTACTCTGACAGGGCCTACGAGCAGTACTTC.